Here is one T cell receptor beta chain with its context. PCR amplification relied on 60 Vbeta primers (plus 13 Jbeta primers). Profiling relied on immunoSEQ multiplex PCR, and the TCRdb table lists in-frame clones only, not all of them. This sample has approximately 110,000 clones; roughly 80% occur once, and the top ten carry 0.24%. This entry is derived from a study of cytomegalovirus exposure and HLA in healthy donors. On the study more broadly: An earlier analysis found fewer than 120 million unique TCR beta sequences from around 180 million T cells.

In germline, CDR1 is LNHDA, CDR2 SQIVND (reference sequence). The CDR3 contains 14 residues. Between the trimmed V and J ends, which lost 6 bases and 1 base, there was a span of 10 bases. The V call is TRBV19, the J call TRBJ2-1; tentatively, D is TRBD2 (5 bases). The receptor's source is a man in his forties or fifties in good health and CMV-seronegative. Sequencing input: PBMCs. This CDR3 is CASRISVSYNEQFF. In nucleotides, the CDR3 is TGTGCCAGTAGAATTAGCGTTTCCTACAATGAGCAGTTCTTC.